Here is one T cell receptor (beta chain) with its context. This specimen comes from a study of blood T cell repertoires in COVID-19. The CDR3 extends over 13 amino acids. V lost 7 bases and J 7 bases, leaving 16 bases between the germline ends. The V gene's germline CDR1 is LGHDT and CDR2 YNNKEL (reference sequence). Sequencing used immunoSEQ multiplex PCR; TCRdb keeps in-frame clones, though not all of them. The sample consists of 110,000 to 150,000 clones, roughly 86% of them appearing once. The sequence derives from a man aged 70-80 years with acute or convalescent COVID-19. This rearrangement joins TRBV3-1 (or the pseudogene TRBV3-2) to TRBJ1-1; D is unresolved. Source material: peripheral blood. CDR3 nucleotides: TGTGCCAGCACCCTCGCCGGGTTCGGTGAAGCTTTCTTT. Translation gives CASTLAGFGEAFF.